This T cell receptor beta chain originates from a study of blood T cells in healthy people across ages. General study results and limits: Per million T cells, the diversity of TCR beta decreased roughly linearly as age advanced. Expanded clonotype changes were possibly confounded by unknown donor CMV status.

CDR3 size: 14 residues. V shed 2 bases, J shed 4 bases, and the junction held 4 bases outside the gene matches. Germline V lookup: CDR1 DFQATT, CDR2 SNEGSKA (reference sequence). Remarks on this clonotype: Its antigen is not known.

A sample-barcoded 5' primer and a J-beta primer mix were used in a second PCR of roughly 6 to 11 cycles. TCRdb itself ran the 5' RACE reads through MiXCR, one entry per CDR3 protein. Here the sample spans over a million distinct CDR3 sequences, 45% to 70% being singletons. Sequencing input: blood. The chain couples TRBV20-1 to TRBJ2-1, with TRBD2 identical over 8 bases. This receptor was identified in a man between 18 and 35 years old in good health. The DNA of the CDR3 is TGCAGTGCTAGAAAGTCTAGCGGGTACAATGAGCAGTTCTTC. Its translation is CSARKSSGYNEQFF.